The clone carrying this T cell receptor (beta chain) was seen more than once but under ten times. The data were obtained in a study of response to subunit inactivated influenza vaccine. Germline trimming cut 2 bases from V and 1 base from J; bases unmatched to any gene: 5. The CDR3 has 15 amino acids. Germline CDR1 and CDR2: SGHRS and YFSETQ. TCRdb fed the RT-PCR reads into MiXCR, producing one record per CDR3 protein. The table records a few hundred thousand distinct CDR3 sequences, approximately 6.9% of them present only once. This receptor was identified in a man aged 50 to 69 who received an inactivated influenza vaccine. The sample in question was PBMCs from blood, obtained roughly 24 months after vaccination. V and J are TRBV5-1 and TRBJ2-7, with 8 bases fitting TRBD1. The CDR3 region is CASSLQGGESYEQYF. CDR3 sequence (DNA): TGCGCCAGCAGCTTACAGGGGGGCGAATCCTACGAGCAGTACTTC.